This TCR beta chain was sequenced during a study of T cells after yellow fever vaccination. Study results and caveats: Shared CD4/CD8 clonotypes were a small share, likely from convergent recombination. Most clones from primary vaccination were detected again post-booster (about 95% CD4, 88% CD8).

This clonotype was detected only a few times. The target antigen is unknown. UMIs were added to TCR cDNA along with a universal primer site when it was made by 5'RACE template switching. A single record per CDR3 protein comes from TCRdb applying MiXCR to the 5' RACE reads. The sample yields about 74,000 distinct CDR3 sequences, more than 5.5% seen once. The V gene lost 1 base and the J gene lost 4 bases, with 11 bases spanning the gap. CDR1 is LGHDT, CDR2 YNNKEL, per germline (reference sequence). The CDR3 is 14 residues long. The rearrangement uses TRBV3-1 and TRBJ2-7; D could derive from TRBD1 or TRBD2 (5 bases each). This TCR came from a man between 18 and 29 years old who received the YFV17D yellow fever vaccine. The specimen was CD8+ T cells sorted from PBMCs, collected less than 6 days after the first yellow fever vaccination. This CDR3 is CASSQAQGPYEQYF. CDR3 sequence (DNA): TGTGCCAGCAGCCAAGCCCAGGGACCATACGAGCAGTACTTC.